This entry lists 19 T cell receptor beta chains sequenced from one sample in a study of blood T cells in healthy people across ages. A second PCR, run for about 6 to 12 cycles, used a sample-barcoded 5' primer plus a J-beta primer mix. TCRdb ran MiXCR on the 5' RACE reads and lists one entry per CDR3 protein. The data show some 1.7 million distinct CDR3 sequences, about 28% seen once. Input material: blood. These receptors were collected from a woman aged 25 to 39 in good health.

The chain uses TRBV5-1 and TRBJ2-5; D gene unclear. CDR1 is SGHRS, CDR2 YFSETQ, per germline. This CDR3 region has 15 residues. With 2 bases removed from V and 4 bases from J, the gap between germline ends came to 15 bases. CDR3 loop: CASSLGNNAAETQYF. The CDR3 region has the DNA TGCGCCAGCAGCTTAGGTAACAACGCCGCAGAGACCCAGTACTTC.

This clonotype was observed a handful of times. The V call is TRBV20-1, the J call TRBJ2-1, with 8 bases aligning to TRBD2. Germline V gene lookup returns CDR1 DFQATT and CDR2 SNEGSKA (reference sequence). V trimming: 0 bases; J trimming: 3 bases; junction bases outside the gene matches: 13. CDR3 size: 18 residues. The CDR3 spells CSARDAYERERRYNEQFF. As DNA, the CDR3 is TGCAGTGCTAGAGATGCGTATGAGCGGGAGAGGCGCTACAATGAGCAGTTCTTC.

In its sample, this clonotype was seen a few times. The chain recombines TRBV29-1 with TRBJ1-1; D might be TRBD1 (5 bases). Germline CDR1 reads SQVTM; CDR2 reads ANQGSEA. The CDR3 is 13 residues long. V lost 4 bases and J lost 1, with 10 bases in between. The CDR3 coding sequence is TGCAGCGTTGCCCCAGGGACGAACACTGAAGCTTTCTTT. Its protein is CSVAPGTNTEAFF.

The table lists this clonotype with a few counts. The V call is TRBV5-1, the J call TRBJ2-3, with a tentative D call TRBD1 (6 bases). The CDR3 is 15 residues long. Germline CDR1 and CDR2: SGHRS and YFSETQ. Trimming left V 0 bases short and J 9 bases short, with 17 bases between. CDR3 coding DNA: TGCGCCAGCAGCTTGGATGGGCCAGGGGTGGGCACGCAGTATTTT. This encodes CASSLDGPGVGTQYF.

This clonotype was seen many times. The CDR3, as DNA: TGTGCCAGCAGCTTAGATCGTGGCAGCTCCTACGAGCAGTACTTC. Translating it yields CASSLDRGSSYEQYF. The V gene is TRBV7-9, the J gene TRBJ2-7; no definite D call. The CDR3 covers 15 residues. The V end was cut by 1 base, the J end by 0 bases, with 10 bases between. CDR1 is SEHNR, CDR2 FQNEAQ, per germline (reference sequence).

In its sample, this clonotype was seen a few times. This sequence joins TRBV28 and TRBJ1-2, with 8 bases matching TRBD1. Germline assignment: CDR1 MDHEN and CDR2 SYDVKM. The junction had 6 bases not matched to a gene; V was cut back by 2 bases and J by 7 bases. There are 14 residues in the CDR3. The DNA for the CDR3 is TGTGCCAGCAGTTTAAAGTCGGACAGGGTTGGCTACACCTTC. It yields the protein CASSLKSDRVGYTF.

V is TRBV7-6 and J is TRBJ1-1; 7 positions match TRBD1. Losses at the gene ends were 5 bases for V and 4 bases for J; bases not matched to a gene: 10. The germline gives CDR1 SGHVS, CDR2 FNYEAQ. This CDR3 region has 15 residues. CDR3 protein: CASSPTQTGFTEAFF. The CDR3 coding sequence is TGTGCCAGCAGCCCAACCCAGACAGGGTTCACTGAAGCTTTCTTT.

The chain has TRBV7-8 and TRBJ1-4; TRBD1 matches 8 bases. The ends lost 5 bases at V and 6 bases at J; junction bases unmatched: 11. The length of the CDR3 is 16 residues. Germline assignment: CDR1 SGHVS and CDR2 FQNEAQ. CDR3 nucleotides: TGTGCCAGCAGCCCATTCCCGGACAGGGAGGATGAAAAACTGTTTTTT. The encoded protein is CASSPFPDREDEKLFF.

As to this clonotype: A much larger clone differs from this one at a single base, so this may be a read error. J is TRBJ2-1 and V is TRBV7-3, with 8 bases aligning to TRBD1. Germline CDR1 SGHTA, CDR2 FQGTGA. The CDR3 contains 15 residues. The CDR3 sequence is CASSRAGTGYNGQFF. The CDR3 DNA follows: TGTGCCAGCAGTCGAGCCGGGACAGGCTACAATGGGCAGTTCTTC.

The chain links TRBV24-1 to TRBJ2-3; D remains unclear. Germline V gene data show CDR1 as KGHDR and CDR2 as SFDVKD. The CDR3 is made up of 13 amino acids. Trimming pared 9 bases from V and 3 bases from J, leaving 12 bases between. CDR3 nucleotides: TGTGCCACCGGGAACACGTTTACAGATACGCAGTATTTT. Translating it yields CATGNTFTDTQYF.

This clonotype was observed a handful of times. The genes are TRBV6-5 and TRBJ2-1; D gene uncertain. CDR1 and CDR2 (germline): MNHEY, SVGAGI. Trimming pared 0 bases from V and 10 bases from J, leaving 13 bases between. This CDR3 comprises 14 residues. The CDR3 nucleotides are TGTGCCAGCAGTTACTCGACGCAGGTCTACGAGCAGTTCTTC. Amino acid sequence: CASSYSTQVYEQFF.

This clonotype has more than one count but fewer than ten. The chain is built from TRBV18 and TRBJ1-1; no clear D gene. Germline-derived CDR1 and CDR2 are KGHSH and LQKENI. The ends were cut back, 2 bases at V and 0 bases at J, with 7 bases in the middle. The CDR3 is 14 amino acids. This chain's CDR3 is CASSPVRMNTEAFF. The CDR3 DNA sequence: TGTGCCAGCTCACCAGTGAGGATGAACACTGAAGCTTTCTTT. The full variable domain, with the rest looked up from reference TRBV18 and TRBJ1-1, is NAGVMQNPRHLVRRRGQEARLRCSPMKGHSHVYWYRQLPEEGLKFMVYLQKENIIDESGMPKERFSAEFPKEGPSILRIQQVVRGDSAAYFCASSPVRMNTEAFFGQGTRLTVV.

The J gene is TRBJ2-1, the V gene TRBV2, with 8 bases lining up with TRBD2. Trimming cost V 10 bases and J 5 bases; bases outside gene matches: 7. Germline CDR1 and CDR2: SNHLY and FYNNEI. This CDR3 comprises 13 residues. CDR3: CAKPGLDDNEQFF. The CDR3 coding sequence is TGTGCCAAGCCGGGACTAGACGACAATGAGCAGTTCTTC.

CDR3 coding DNA: TGTGCCAGCAGCTTAGTAGGGCTAGCGGGAGGGGAGACCCAGTACTTC. Residues: CASSLVGLAGGETQYF. V and J are TRBV7-2 and TRBJ2-5, with 12 nucleotides matching TRBD2. Germline trimming cut 1 base from V and 5 bases from J; bases unmatched to any gene: 5. CDR3 length: 16 residues. CDR1 and CDR2 from the germline V gene are SGHTA and FQGNSA.

The chain uses TRBV12-3 or TRBV12-4 and TRBJ1-1, with D tentatively TRBD1 (5 bases). This CDR3 contains 14 residues. The V end was cut by 6 bases, the J end by 4 bases, with 15 bases between. This CDR3 reads CASSPGKAGTEAFF. The CDR3 DNA follows: TGTGCCAGCAGCCCAGGGAAGGCGGGCACTGAAGCTTTCTTT.

This clonotype was picked up one time. The rearrangement joins TRBV3-1 to TRBJ2-5; 8 nucleotides agree with TRBD2. The J call may be incorrect, as the DNA end agrees better with TRBJ2-7. CDR3 length: 16 residues. Germline V gives CDR1 LGHDT, CDR2 YNNKEL (reference sequence). The CDR3 is CASSLGPGLGTYEQYF. Written as DNA, the CDR3 is TGTGCCAGCAGCCTGGGGCCGGGACTAGGGACCTACGAGCAGTACTTC.

The chain carries TRBV24-1 and TRBJ2-5; D unresolved. The DNA end favors TRBJ2-7, so the J call may be wrong. The CDR3 loop spans 11 amino acids. Looked up from germline, CDR1 is KGHDR and CDR2 is SFDVKD. DNA of the CDR3: TGTGCCACCAGTGAAAAGGACGAGCAGTACTTC. The encoded protein is CATSEKDEQYF.

This clonotype occurred a few times. The chain links TRBV7-2 to TRBJ2-7; the D gene is possibly TRBD1 (7 bases). The V and J ends lost 4 bases and 3 bases respectively, with 13 bases between them. Germline CDR1 is SGHTA and CDR2 is FQGNSA. The CDR3 is 14 amino acids. The CDR3 bases are TGTGCCAGCAGCTCAGGGGGGCCCCTCTACGAGCAGTACTTC. It codes for CASSSGGPLYEQYF. The full variable domain, its missing parts supplied by reference TRBV7-2 and TRBJ2-7, is GAGVSQSPSNKVTEKGKDVELRCDPISGHTALYWYRQSLGQGLEFLIYFQGNSAPDKSGLPSDRFSAERTGGSVSTLTIQRTQQEDSAVYLCASSSGGPLYEQYFGPGTRLTVT.

The rearrangement links TRBV20-1 to TRBJ2-5; 8 bases agree with TRBD2. CDR3 length: 17 amino acids. Losses at the gene ends were 3 bases for V and 4 bases for J; bases not matched to a gene: 16. CDR1 is DFQATT and CDR2 is SNEGSKA in the germline V gene (reference sequence). CDR3 region: CSASIGGAWDLSETQYF. The CDR3 nucleotides read TGCAGTGCTAGCATCGGGGGGGCCTGGGACCTCTCAGAGACCCAGTACTTC.